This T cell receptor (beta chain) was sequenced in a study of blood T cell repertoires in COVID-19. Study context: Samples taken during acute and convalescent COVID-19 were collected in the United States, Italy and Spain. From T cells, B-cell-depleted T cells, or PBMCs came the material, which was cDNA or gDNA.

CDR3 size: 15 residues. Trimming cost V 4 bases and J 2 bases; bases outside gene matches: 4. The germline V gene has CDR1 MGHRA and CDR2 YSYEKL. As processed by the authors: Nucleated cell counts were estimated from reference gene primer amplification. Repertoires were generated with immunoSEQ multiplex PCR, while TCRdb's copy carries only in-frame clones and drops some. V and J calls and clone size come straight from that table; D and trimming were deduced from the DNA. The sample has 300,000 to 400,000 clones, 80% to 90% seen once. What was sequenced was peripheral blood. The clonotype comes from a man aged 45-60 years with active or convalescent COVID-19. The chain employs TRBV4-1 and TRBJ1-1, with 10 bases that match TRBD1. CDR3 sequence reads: CASSRGQGPNTEAFF. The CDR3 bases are TGCGCCAGCAGCCGGGGACAGGGGCCAAACACTGAAGCTTTCTTT.